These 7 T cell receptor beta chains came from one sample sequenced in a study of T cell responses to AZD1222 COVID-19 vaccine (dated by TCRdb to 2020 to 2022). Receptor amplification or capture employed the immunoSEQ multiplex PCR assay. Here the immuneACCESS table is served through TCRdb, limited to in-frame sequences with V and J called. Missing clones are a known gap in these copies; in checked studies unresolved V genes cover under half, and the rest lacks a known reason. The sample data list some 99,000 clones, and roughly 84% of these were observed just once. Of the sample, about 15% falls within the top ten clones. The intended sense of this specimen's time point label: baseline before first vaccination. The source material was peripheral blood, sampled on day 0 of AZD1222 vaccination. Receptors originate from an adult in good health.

In DNA, the CDR3 is TGTGCCAGCAGAGACCTCGGGGGCTCGGATGAGCAGTTCTTC. Translation: CASRDLGGSDEQFF. The V call is TRBV6-5, the J call TRBJ2-1; D tentatively reads TRBD1 or TRBD2 (6 bases each). Germline lookup yields CDR1 MNHEY and CDR2 SVGAGI. V was clipped by 6 bases and J by 8 bases, with 17 bases between them. This CDR3 is built from 14 residues.

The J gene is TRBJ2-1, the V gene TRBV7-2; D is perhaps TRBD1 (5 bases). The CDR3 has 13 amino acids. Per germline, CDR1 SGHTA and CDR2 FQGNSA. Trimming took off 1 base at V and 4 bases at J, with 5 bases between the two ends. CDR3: CASSLGQYNEQFF. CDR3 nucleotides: TGTGCCAGCAGCTTAGGACAGTACAATGAGCAGTTCTTC.

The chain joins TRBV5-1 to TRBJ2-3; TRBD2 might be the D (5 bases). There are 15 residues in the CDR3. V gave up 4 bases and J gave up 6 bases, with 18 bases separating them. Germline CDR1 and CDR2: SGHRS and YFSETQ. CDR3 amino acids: CASSRTSPKTDTQYF. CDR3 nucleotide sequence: TGCGCCAGCAGCAGAACTAGTCCCAAGACGGATACGCAGTATTTT.

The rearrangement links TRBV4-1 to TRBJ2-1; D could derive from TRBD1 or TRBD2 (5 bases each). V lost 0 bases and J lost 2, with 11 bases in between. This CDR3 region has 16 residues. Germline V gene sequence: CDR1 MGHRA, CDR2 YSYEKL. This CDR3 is CASSQDQWGTYNEQFF. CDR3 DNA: TGCGCCAGCAGCCAAGATCAATGGGGGACCTACAATGAGCAGTTCTTC.

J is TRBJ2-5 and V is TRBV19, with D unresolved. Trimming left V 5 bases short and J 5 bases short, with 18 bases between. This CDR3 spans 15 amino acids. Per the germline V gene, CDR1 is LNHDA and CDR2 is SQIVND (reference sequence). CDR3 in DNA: TGTGCCAGTAGTCCCCGGGCGGCCGCAAGGGAGACCCAGTACTTC. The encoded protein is CASSPRAAARETQYF.

CDR3: CSARSGNIQYF. CDR3 nucleotide sequence: TGCAGTGCGAGGAGTGGAAACATTCAGTACTTC. The chain is built from TRBV20-1 and TRBJ2-4; D ambiguous. The germline V gene has CDR1 DFQATT and CDR2 SNEGSKA (reference sequence). The CDR3 loop spans 11 amino acids. Trimming pared 6 bases from V and 6 bases from J, leaving 9 bases between.

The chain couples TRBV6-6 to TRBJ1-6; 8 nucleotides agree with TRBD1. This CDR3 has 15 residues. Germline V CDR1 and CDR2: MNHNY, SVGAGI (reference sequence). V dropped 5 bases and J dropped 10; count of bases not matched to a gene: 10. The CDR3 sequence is CASSALTGGNSPLHF. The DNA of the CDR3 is TGTGCCAGCAGTGCACTAACAGGGGGAAACTCACCCCTCCACTTT.